Listed below are T cell receptor beta chains from one sample, sequenced in a study of blood T cell repertoires in COVID-19. Libraries were prepared by immunoSEQ multiplex PCR; TCRdb keeps only in-frame clonotypes and omits some of them. Of fewer than 450,000 clones listed, 80% to 95% were seen once; the top ten hold more than 0.55%. Sequencing used PBMCs or T cells enriched from blood (not recorded which). Every receptor here comes from a young man who had recovered from COVID-19. Both conserved end residues are part of each CDR3. D genes are given only for firm matches. A row's size may be missing; if present it is once, few, many or a size class.

TGTGCCAGCAGCTTATTCTGGACAGGAGACTTGCAGTTCTTC | CASSLFWTGDLQFF | TRBJ2-1 | TRBD1 | TRBV7-9 | -
TGTGCCAGCAGTTACTCGCAGGGCACCGGGGAGCTGTTTTTT | CASSYSQGTGELFF | TRBJ2-2 | - | TRBV6-5 | -
TGTGCCAGCAGCTTGGGGACAGTTAACTATGGCTACACCTTC | CASSLGTVNYGYTF | TRBJ1-2 | - | TRBV5-8 | -
TGCAGCGTAGTACAGGGCAACACTGAAGCTTTCTTT | CSVVQGNTEAFF | TRBJ1-1 | - | TRBV29-1 | -
TGTGCCAGCAGTGAAGCCTGGACAGGGAGGGTAGGCTATGGCTACACCTTC | CASSEAWTGRVGYGYTF | TRBJ1-2 | TRBD1 | TRBV6-1 | -
TGTGCCAGCAGACTTAGCGGGAGTGATGAGCAGTACTTC | CASRLSGSDEQYF | TRBJ2-7 | TRBD2 | TRBV6-5 | few
TGTGCCAGCAGTGGACAGGGGGGAAGTGAAAAACTGTTTTTT | CASSGQGGSEKLFF | TRBJ1-4 | TRBD1 | TRBV28 | -
TGTGCCAGTGGATCCGAACAGGGGGTTAGCAATCAGCCCCAGCATTTT | CASGSEQGVSNQPQHF | TRBJ1-5 | TRBD1 | TRBV2 | -
TGTGCCAGCAGCAGAGGTGGACAGGGGAAGGGAGGAAACATTCAGTACTTC | CASSRGGQGKGGNIQYF | TRBJ2-4 | TRBD1 | TRBV5-4 | -
TGTGCCAGCCCCTTCCCCGGGACAAAACTCGATGCAGATACGCAGTATTTT | CASPFPGTKLDADTQYF | TRBJ2-3 | - | TRBV2 | -
TGTGCCAGCAGCCAAAGGTCCGGGAACCAGCTGAGCGACGAGCAGTACTTC | CASSQRSGNQLSDEQYF | TRBJ2-7 | - | TRBV3-1/TRBV3-2 | -
TGTGCCAGCAGCAAAGGACAGGGGGCTGGTGCTGAAGCTTTCTTT | CASSKGQGAGAEAFF | TRBJ1-1 | TRBD1 | TRBV7-6 | once
TGTGCCAGCTTCGCGACTAGCGGGAACAATGAGCAGTTCTTC | CASFATSGNNEQFF | TRBJ2-1 | TRBD2 | TRBV28 | -
TGTGCCAGCAGTGATTCGGGGTTGTCTGGCTACACCTTC | CASSDSGLSGYTF | TRBJ1-2 | - | TRBV2 | -
TGTGCCAGCAGTTTACTAGCGGGGTCCACCGGGGAGCTGTTTTTT | CASSLLAGSTGELFF | TRBJ2-2 | TRBD2 | TRBV28 | -
TGCGCCAGCAGCTCACGACAGGGGGAAATCAATCAGCCCCAGCATTTT | CASSSRQGEINQPQHF | TRBJ1-5 | TRBD1 | TRBV4-1 | -
TGTGCCAGCAGTAGCTTGGTCGGGAACACTGAAGCTTTCTTT | CASSSLVGNTEAFF | TRBJ1-1 | - | TRBV5-6 | -
TGTGCCAGCAGCCAGACAGACTCCTACGAGCAGTACTTC | CASSQTDSYEQYF | TRBJ2-7 | - | TRBV12-3/TRBV12-4 | -
TGTGCTACCAGGGGGCGCCGGGCCCCTCGGAACAGGAATCAGCCCCAGCATTTT | CATRGRRAPRNRNQPQHF | TRBJ1-5 | TRBD1 | TRBV7-3 | -
TGCAGCGCTGTAGGGACCGGACTAGCCCTAAGTCCAGATACGCAGTATTTT | CSAVGTGLALSPDTQYF | TRBJ2-3 | TRBD2 | TRBV29-1 | -
TGTGCCATCAGGGGCTTAACGGAAGCGGGAGGTTTGGATACGCAGTATTTT | CAIRGLTEAGGLDTQYF | TRBJ2-3 | TRBD2 | TRBV10-3 | -
TGTGCCAGCAGCCCGAGAGGCACGGGACAGGGGGCGCGGAGCACTGAAGCTTTCTTT | CASSPRGTGQGARSTEAFF | TRBJ1-1 | TRBD1 | TRBV7-8 | -
TGCAGCGGGGGACAGGGGTACAATGAGCAGTTCTTC | CSGGQGYNEQFF | TRBJ2-1 | TRBD1 | TRBV29-1 | once